These T cell receptor beta chains were read from a single sample in a study of post-analysis software for immune sequencing data. TCRdb used MiXCR to reprocess the PCR reads, holding one entry per CDR3 protein. The sample lists roughly 700,000 distinct CDR3 sequences; 30% were seen once. Sample: blood. These receptors were taken from a girl aged 10-17 years with multiple sclerosis. Each CDR3 is given with its conserved first and last residue. Each record gives: D gene, J gene, clone size, V gene, CDR3 protein, CDR3 DNA. The D gene is left open where the match is weak. A clone size is listed for some rows: how often the clone was seen (once, few, many), or a class if it is expanded.

- | TRBJ1-1 | - | TRBV14 | CASSPGAGAFF | TGTGCCAGCAGCCCGGGGGCGGGAGCTTTCTTT
TRBD2 | TRBJ2-1 | few | TRBV27 | CASSLTSGRGNEQFF | TGTGCCAGCAGCTTGACTAGCGGGAGAGGCAATGAGCAGTTCTTC
- | TRBJ1-2 | - | TRBV12-3/TRBV12-4 | CASSLRKDGYTF | TGTGCCAGCAGCCTGAGAAAGGATGGCTACACCTTC
- | TRBJ1-1 | - | TRBV12-3/TRBV12-4 | CASSFVDTEAFF | TGTGCCAGCAGTTTTGTGGACACTGAAGCTTTCTTT
- | TRBJ1-1 | - | TRBV9 | CASSQWESGEAFF | TGTGCCAGCAGCCAGTGGGAGAGTGGTGAAGCTTTCTTT
TRBD2 | TRBJ2-7 | few | TRBV10-3 | CAISESGTSGESYEQYF | TGTGCCATCAGTGAGTCAGGGACTAGCGGGGAATCCTACGAGCAGTACTTC
- | TRBJ1-1 | - | TRBV7-2 | CASSSTRWKRNTEAFF | TGTGCCAGCAGCTCGACCCGGTGGAAAAGGAACACTGAAGCTTTCTTT
TRBD1 | TRBJ1-5 | few | TRBV2 | CASSEGRGRTGNQPQHF | TGTGCCAGCAGTGAGGGCAGGGGGCGTACGGGCAATCAGCCCCAGCATTTT
TRBD2 | TRBJ2-2 | - | TRBV7-9 | CASSSRRTSGSPGELFF | TGTGCCAGCAGCTCCCGTCGGACTAGCGGGAGCCCCGGGGAGCTGTTTTTT
- | TRBJ2-5 | few | TRBV21-1 | CASSKAGLAGVEETQYF | TGTGCCAGCAGCAAGGCCGGACTAGCGGGGGTAGAGGAGACCCAGTACTTC
- | TRBJ2-7 | few | TRBV7-8 | CASGRSSDYEQYF | TGTGCCAGCGGAAGGTCTTCGGACTACGAGCAGTACTTC
- | TRBJ2-3 | many | TRBV20-1 | CSARFGGTDTQYF | TGCAGTGCTAGATTCGGCGGCACAGATACGCAGTATTTT
- | TRBJ1-2 | many | TRBV10-3 | CAISEAGNGYTF | TGTGCCATCAGTGAGGCAGGGAATGGCTACACCTTC
TRBD1 | TRBJ2-1 | many | TRBV6-6 | CASSYRGGDRAREQFF | TGTGCCAGCAGTTACCGCGGTGGGGACAGGGCTCGGGAGCAGTTCTTC
TRBD1 | TRBJ1-5 | - | TRBV27 | CASSLQGALNQPQHF | TGTGCCAGCAGTCTCCAGGGGGCGCTTAATCAGCCCCAGCATTTT
- | TRBJ2-2 | - | TRBV10-3 | CAIKTAFNTGELFF | TGTGCCATCAAAACGGCTTTCAACACCGGGGAGCTGTTTTTT
TRBD2 | TRBJ2-4 | few | TRBV27 | CASSLKPGTSGRVSLAKNIQYF | TGTGCCAGCAGTTTAAAACCCGGGACTAGCGGGAGAGTTTCTCTAGCCAAAAACATTCAGTACTTC
- | TRBJ1-1 | - | TRBV7-2 | CASSLMSRSPTEAFF | TGTGCCAGCAGCTTGATGTCCCGATCTCCTACTGAAGCTTTCTTT
- | TRBJ1-1 | few | TRBV11-2 | CASSLGAGDTEAFF | TGTGCCAGCAGCTTAGGAGCCGGGGACACTGAAGCTTTCTTT
TRBD2 | TRBJ2-5 | - | TRBV3-1 | CASSPLGTRVRETQYF | TGTGCCAGCAGCCCGCTTGGGACTAGGGTCCGGGAGACCCAGTACTTC
- | TRBJ2-1 | - | TRBV7-2 | CASSLAKHNEQFF | TGTGCCAGCAGCTTAGCAAAACACAATGAGCAGTTCTTC
TRBD2 | TRBJ2-4 | - | TRBV28 | CASSGTSGAKNIQYF | TGTGCCAGCAGCGGGACTAGCGGGGCCAAAAACATTCAGTACTTC
- | TRBJ1-6 | - | TRBV18 | CASSQGPWTNSPLHF | TGTGCCAGCTCCCAAGGGCCTTGGACGAATTCACCCCTCCACTTT
- | TRBJ1-2 | - | TRBV21-1 | CARQGAAYGYTF | TGTGCCAGGCAGGGAGCGGCCTATGGCTACACCTTC
TRBD2 | TRBJ2-1 | few | TRBV7-2 | CASSLAYTSGRWSDEQFF | TGTGCCAGCAGCTTAGCCTACACTAGCGGGAGGTGGTCAGATGAGCAGTTCTTC
TRBD1 | TRBJ2-1 | few | TRBV24-1 | CATSDPTGVASYNEQFF | TGTGCCACCAGTGACCCGACAGGGGTCGCCTCCTACAATGAGCAGTTCTTC
- | TRBJ2-5 | - | TRBV6-6 | CASKRVFFEETQYF | TGTGCCAGCAAGCGGGTTTTCTTTGAAGAGACCCAGTACTTC
- | TRBJ2-1 | - | TRBV20-1 | CSAARRSGNEQFF | TGCAGTGCTGCCCGACGGAGTGGCAATGAGCAGTTCTTC
- | TRBJ2-1 | many | TRBV10-3 | CAISWRGGSYNEQFF | TGTGCCATCAGCTGGAGGGGGGGCTCCTACAATGAGCAGTTCTTC
- | TRBJ2-5 | - | TRBV20-1 | CSARKTGLTGETQYF | TGCAGTGCTAGAAAGACGGGACTCACCGGGGAGACCCAGTACTTC
- | TRBJ2-1 | few | TRBV15 | CATSRTAKTFSYNEQFF | TGTGCCACCAGCAGAACTGCCAAGACCTTCTCCTACAATGAGCAGTTCTTC
- | TRBJ2-3 | - | TRBV5-1 | CASSAGGSFIDTQYF | TGCGCCAGCAGCGCCGGGGGCAGCTTCATTGATACGCAGTATTTT
- | TRBJ2-5 | few | TRBV12-3/TRBV12-4 | CASSPSEETQYF | TGTGCCAGCAGTCCTAGCGAGGAGACCCAGTACTTC
TRBD2 | TRBJ2-5 | - | TRBV7-2 | CASSLEFAGEETQYF | TGTGCCAGCAGCTTAGAATTCGCGGGAGAAGAGACCCAGTACTTC
TRBD1 | TRBJ2-5 | many | TRBV6-6 | CASRRTPRTGDRETQYF | TGTGCCAGCAGGCGAACCCCGCGGACAGGGGACCGGGAGACCCAGTACTTC
- | TRBJ2-5 | - | TRBV7-9 | CAGSLSPATIETQYF | TGTGCCGGCAGCTTGAGTCCCGCTACAATAGAGACCCAGTACTTC
- | TRBJ2-7 | - | TRBV29-1 | CSVEYGKGVYEQYF | TGCAGCGTTGAATACGGCAAGGGGGTCTACGAGCAGTACTTC
- | TRBJ2-7 | few | TRBV4-2 | CASSQDLFPSYEQYF | TGTGCCAGCAGCCAAGATCTTTTCCCTTCCTACGAGCAGTACTTC
- | TRBJ2-1 | - | TRBV6-5 | CASKQYNEQFF | TGTGCCAGCAAGCAGTACAATGAGCAGTTCTTC
- | TRBJ2-5 | - | TRBV7-6 | CASSRDGAEQDF | TGTGCCAGCAGCCGGGACGGCGCCGAGCAGGACTTC
- | TRBJ2-4 | - | TRBV6-5 | CASSYSRVAKNIQYF | TGTGCCAGCAGTTACTCTCGGGTAGCCAAAAACATTCAGTACTTC
- | TRBJ2-5 | - | TRBV7-2 | CASSSRSGGIRETQYF | TGTGCCAGCAGCTCCCGCTCCGGGGGAATTCGGGAGACCCAGTACTTC
TRBD1 | TRBJ1-5 | - | TRBV20-1 | CSATGQAGNQPQHF | TGCAGTGCGACGGGACAGGCGGGCAATCAGCCCCAGCATTTT
TRBD2 | TRBJ2-4 | - | TRBV12-3/TRBV12-4 | CASSLNVGLVKYF | TGTGCCAGCAGTTTGAATGTGGGACTAGTGAAGTACTTC
- | TRBJ2-7 | many | TRBV20-1 | CSAKKTGTSYEQYF | TGCAGTGCAAAAAAAACAGGGACCTCCTACGAGCAGTACTTC
- | TRBJ2-1 | many | TRBV20-1 | CSAREGAAPYNEQFF | TGCAGTGCTAGAGAGGGTGCGGCTCCTTACAATGAGCAGTTCTTC
TRBD1 | TRBJ2-1 | - | TRBV5-1 | CASSLDPGTAPHNEQFF | TGCGCCAGCAGCTTGGATCCCGGGACAGCTCCCCACAATGAGCAGTTCTTC
TRBD1 | TRBJ1-1 | - | TRBV29-1 | CSGGQGAGAFTEAFF | TGCAGCGGGGGACAGGGGGCCGGTGCCTTCACTGAGGCTTTCTTT
TRBD2 | TRBJ2-1 | few | TRBV3-1 | CASSHSSGGHNEQFF | TGTGCCAGCAGCCATAGTAGCGGGGGGCACAATGAGCAGTTCTTC